These 25 T cell receptor beta chains came from one sample sequenced in a study of yellow fever vaccine responses in identical twins. TCRdb re-called the RT-PCR reads with MiXCR, one entry per CDR3 protein. The repertoire includes 1,000 or so distinct CDR3 sequences, 80% of them detected once, and 16% sits in the top ten. This material consisted of T cells from blood (PBMCs), unsorted or a sorted subset (not recorded which), taken before or after yellow fever vaccination (not recorded which). These receptors were obtained from a female donor who received the yellow fever vaccine.

This clonotype was seen once. This chain uses TRBV11-1 with TRBJ2-1; the D is unclear. V lost 2 bases and J lost 0, with 17 bases in between. Germline-derived CDR1 and CDR2 are SGHAT and FQDESV (reference sequence). CDR3 length: 18 amino acids. The CDR3 bases are TGTGCCAGCAGCTTACCGCGCCGACTTCTTAGCTCCTACAATGAGCAGTTCTTC. Translated, it gives CASSLPRRLLSSYNEQFF.

The rearrangement joins TRBV9 to TRBJ2-7; D remains ambiguous. The CDR3 is made up of 11 amino acids. Germline CDR1 reads SGDLS; CDR2 reads YYNGEE. The V and J ends lost 4 bases and 2 bases respectively, with 4 bases between them. The CDR3 nucleotides are TGTGCCAGCAGCCCCCCCTACGAGCAGTACGTC. Its translation is CASSPPYEQYV.

This chain uses TRBV4-3 with TRBJ2-1; 8 nucleotides align to TRBD2. Germline CDR1 reads LGHNA; CDR2 reads YSLEER. CDR3 length: 16 residues. J gave up 8 bases and V 0 bases, and 9 bases lay outside the gene matches. The CDR3 here is CASSQESSGSMDEQFF. CDR3 bases: TGCGCCAGCAGCCAAGAATCGAGCGGGAGTATGGATGAGCAGTTCTTC.

The sample holds a few counts of this clonotype. This chain uses TRBV7-6 with TRBJ2-7; 8 bases fit TRBD2. The CDR3 covers 16 residues. V lost 1 base, J lost 0 bases, and 5 bases stayed unmatched. Germline assignment: CDR1 SGHVS and CDR2 FNYEAQ. The CDR3 is CASSLGVAGTSYEQYF. In DNA, the CDR3 is TGTGCCAGCAGCTTAGGGGTAGCGGGGACCTCCTACGAGCAGTACTTC. The full variable domain, completed using reference TRBV7-6 and TRBJ2-7, is GAGVSQSPRYKVTKRGQDVALRCDPISGHVSLYWYRQALGQGPEFLTYFNYEAQQDKSGLPNDRFSAERPEGSISTLTIQRTEQRDSAMYRCASSLGVAGTSYEQYFGPGTRLTVT.

The chain couples TRBV4-3 to TRBJ2-5, with 11 bases lining up with TRBD2. CDR1 LGHNA and CDR2 YSLEER come from the germline V gene. Trimming took 0 bases from V and 5 from J; bases not matched to a gene: 11. This CDR3 has 18 amino acids. CDR3 sequence: CASSQEVPIAGGPETQYF. The CDR3 coding sequence is TGCGCCAGCAGCCAAGAGGTCCCAATAGCGGGGGGGCCGGAGACCCAGTACTTC.

The V and J genes are TRBV7-9 and TRBJ2-7; weak D call: TRBD1 (6 bases). V lost 3 bases, J lost 3 bases, and 15 bases lay in between. Germline V lookup: CDR1 SEHNR, CDR2 FQNEAQ (reference sequence). There are 15 residues in the CDR3. The CDR3 loop reads CASSFLETGVYEQYV. The CDR3 region has the DNA TGTGCCAGCAGCTTCCTAGAGACAGGTGTCTACGAGCAGTACGTC.

This clonotype was seen only a few times. The chain joins TRBV23-1 to TRBJ1-6; D remains ambiguous. TRBV23-1 carries the ORF label, with uncertain function. The CDR3 contains 15 residues. V was pared by 6 bases and J by 14 bases, with 23 bases between. The CDR3 loop is CASSPPSGSLWALHF. DNA for the CDR3: TGCGCCAGCAGCCCCCCGTCGGGCTCCCTATGGGCCCTCCACTTT.

The chain uses TRBV10-3 and TRBJ2-5; D unclear. Per germline, CDR1 ENHRY and CDR2 SYGVKD. This CDR3 has 15 amino acids. V gave up 2 bases and J gave up 5 bases, with 15 bases separating them. The CDR3 nucleotides are TGTGCCATCAGTGAGACTAACAACAACCCCGAGACCCAGTACTTC. It codes for CAISETNNNPETQYF.

This clonotype was found once. The chain combines TRBV12-3 or TRBV12-4 with TRBJ2-7; D is undetermined. Trimming left V 5 bases short and J 2 bases short, with 10 bases between. This CDR3 spans 13 amino acids. CDR3 region: CASSTDGTYEQYV. DNA of the CDR3: TGTGCCAGCAGTACCGACGGAACCTACGAGCAGTACGTC.

J is TRBJ1-1 and V is TRBV24-1; D call uncertain. The V end was cut by 9 bases, the J end by 5 bases, with 9 bases between. This CDR3 spans 11 amino acids. CDR1 is KGHDR, CDR2 SFDVKD, per germline. CDR3 DNA sequence: TGTGCCACCGAATCGGGGACTGAAGCTTTCTTT. Protein: CATESGTEAFF.

The chain links TRBV11-1 to TRBJ2-7, with a weak D call TRBD2 (5 bases). CDR3 length: 13 residues. Germline CDR1 and CDR2: SGHAT and FQDESV (reference sequence). Trimming removed 1 base from V and 4 bases from J, with 8 bases in between. CDR3 protein: CASSLGTGYEQYF. The CDR3 DNA follows: TGTGCCAGCAGCTTAGGGACGGGATACGAGCAGTACTTC.

The rearrangement links TRBV5-6 to TRBJ2-1, with D hard to call. Trimming left V 0 bases short and J 6 bases short, with 7 bases between. This CDR3 region has 13 residues. Germline CDR1 SGHDT, CDR2 YYEEEE. The CDR3 nucleotides are TGTGCCAGCAGCTTGGTTACGGGCAATGAGCAGTTCTTC. The encoded protein is CASSLVTGNEQFF.

V is TRBV7-3 and J is TRBJ2-1; 7 nucleotides match TRBD2. The CDR3 runs 14 residues. Germline CDR1 SGHTA, CDR2 FQGTGA. Germline trimming cut 2 bases from V and 3 bases from J; bases unmatched to any gene: 1. CDR3 loop: CASSLGGGYNEQFF. The CDR3 DNA reads TGTGCCAGCAGCTTAGGCGGGGGCTACAATGAGCAGTTCTTC.

This sequence joins TRBV4-1 and TRBJ2-1; a possible D gene is TRBD2 (5 bases). The CDR3 contains 15 residues. Germline CDR1 reads MGHRA; CDR2 reads YSYEKL. The V gene lost 0 bases and the J gene lost 7 bases, with 13 bases spanning the gap. The CDR3 spells CASSQDTGSGNEQFF. The DNA of the CDR3 is TGCGCCAGCAGCCAAGATACTGGCTCGGGGAATGAGCAGTTCTTC.

For the CDR3, the DNA is TGTGCCACCAGGCCAGGCTCTGGGGCCAACGTCCTGACTTTC. Translated, it gives CATRPGSGANVLTF. The chain employs TRBV24-1 and TRBJ2-6; D remains ambiguous. Germline V gives CDR1 KGHDR, CDR2 SFDVKD. This CDR3 has 14 amino acids. V was shortened by 7 bases and J by 0 bases, with 6 bases between the two germline ends.

The J gene is TRBJ2-1, the V gene TRBV29-1, with D perhaps matching TRBD2 (7 bases). This CDR3 spans 14 amino acids. With 8 bases removed from V and 6 bases from J, the gap between germline ends came to 20 bases. Germline CDR1 and CDR2: SQVTM and ANQGSEA. The CDR3 is CSSEPGGAGNEQFF. In DNA, the CDR3 is TGCAGCTCCGAGCCGGGGGGCGCTGGCAATGAGCAGTTCTTC.

The rearrangement joins TRBV29-1 to TRBJ2-1; 7 bases agree with TRBD2. V lost 7 bases, J lost 5 bases, and 5 bases stayed unmatched. CDR1 and CDR2 from the germline V gene are SQVTM and ANQGSEA. The CDR3 spans 12 residues. CDR3 sequence: CSGLAVNNEQFF. CDR3 DNA sequence: TGCAGCGGGCTAGCGGTCAACAATGAGCAGTTCTTC.

The chain recombines TRBV20-1 with TRBJ2-2; the D gene is possibly TRBD1 (5 bases). V lost 1 base and J 2 bases, leaving 8 bases between the germline ends. Germline V lookup: CDR1 DFQATT, CDR2 SNEGSKA (reference sequence). The CDR3 spans 14 residues. For the CDR3, the DNA is TGCAGTGCTAGAGCCGGACAAAACACCGGGGAGCTGTTTTTT. Its protein is CSARAGQNTGELFF.

This clonotype appeared a few times. The rearrangement joins TRBV3-1 to TRBJ2-1; unclear D gene. V lost 6 bases and J lost 6, with 12 bases in between. Germline V gives CDR1 LGHDT, CDR2 YNNKEL (reference sequence). CDR3 length: 13 residues. In DNA form, the CDR3 reads TGTGCCAGCAGACCCCATCCAGGCAATGAGCAGTTCTTC. Its translation: CASRPHPGNEQFF.

This chain uses TRBV13 with TRBJ2-2; D is unclear. Germline V lookup: CDR1 PRHDT, CDR2 FYEKMQ (reference sequence). There are 10 residues in the CDR3. With 9 bases removed from V and 5 bases from J, the gap between germline ends came to 4 bases. CDR3 protein: CASGTGELFF. The DNA for the CDR3 is TGTGCCAGTGGGACCGGGGAGCTGTTTTTT. The full variable domain, with the rest looked up from reference TRBV13 and TRBJ2-2, is AAGVIQSPRHLIKEKRETATLKCYPIPRHDTVYWYQQGPGQDPQFLISFYEKMQSDKGSIPDRFSAQQFSDYHSELNMSSLELGDSALYFCASGTGELFFGEGSRLTVL.

The chain joins TRBV11-3 to TRBJ2-1, with D perhaps matching TRBD2 (5 bases). This CDR3 region has 17 residues. V was pared by 2 bases and J by 0 bases, with 14 bases between. The germline gives CDR1 SGHNT, CDR2 YENEEA. CDR3 sequence (DNA): TGTGCCAGCAGCTTATTGGCGGGCTTCAGCTCCTACAATGAGCAGTTCTTC. This codes for CASSLLAGFSSYNEQFF.

The chain combines TRBV30 with TRBJ1-5; 7 bases are a match to TRBD1. The CDR3 totals 15 residues. V lost 1 base, J lost 7 bases, and 10 bases stayed unmatched. The germline V gene has CDR1 GTSNPN and CDR2 SVGIG (reference sequence). DNA of the CDR3: TGTGCCTGGAGTGGAACCGGACAGGAGATCCAGCCCCAGCATTTT. Its translation: CAWSGTGQEIQPQHF.

This clonotype showed up just once. This chain links TRBV4-1 with TRBJ2-7; no clear D gene. Germline V gene data show CDR1 as MGHRA and CDR2 as YSYEKL. This CDR3 comprises 13 residues. With 0 bases removed from V and 2 bases from J, the gap between germline ends came to 5 bases. CDR3 residues: CASSQEYPYEQYF. For the CDR3, the DNA is TGCGCCAGCAGCCAAGAGTACCCCTACGAGCAGTACTTC.

V usage is TRBV29-1 and J usage is TRBJ1-2; unclear D gene. CDR3 length equals 14 residues. Germline-derived CDR1 and CDR2 are SQVTM and ANQGSEA. V gave up 2 bases and J gave up 4 bases, with 14 bases separating them. This CDR3 is CSVEPGTSAYGYTF. The CDR3 DNA reads TGCAGCGTTGAACCCGGAACCTCTGCCTATGGCTACACCTTC.

This chain links TRBV4-1 with TRBJ2-1; D call uncertain. The CDR3 has 12 amino acids. The germline V gene has CDR1 MGHRA and CDR2 YSYEKL. Trimming cost V 1 base and J 10 bases, with 8 bases left between them. The CDR3 spells CASSQGLPEQFF. The CDR3 DNA is TGCGCCAGCAGCCAAGGGCTTCCCGAGCAGTTCTTC.